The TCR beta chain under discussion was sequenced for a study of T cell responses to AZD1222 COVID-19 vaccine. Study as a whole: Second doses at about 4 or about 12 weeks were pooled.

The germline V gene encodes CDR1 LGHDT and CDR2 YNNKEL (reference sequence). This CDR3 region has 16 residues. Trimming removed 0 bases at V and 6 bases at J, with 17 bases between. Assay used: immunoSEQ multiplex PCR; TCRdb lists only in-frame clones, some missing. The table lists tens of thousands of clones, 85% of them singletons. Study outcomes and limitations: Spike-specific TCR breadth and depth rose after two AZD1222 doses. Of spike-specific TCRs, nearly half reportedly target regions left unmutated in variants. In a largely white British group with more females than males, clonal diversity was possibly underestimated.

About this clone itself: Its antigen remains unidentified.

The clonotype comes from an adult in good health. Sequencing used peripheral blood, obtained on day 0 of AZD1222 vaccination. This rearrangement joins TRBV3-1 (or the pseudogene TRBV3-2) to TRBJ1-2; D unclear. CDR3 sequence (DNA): TGTGCCAGCAGCCAAGATTTACTTTTGGAGAGAGATGGCTACACCTTC. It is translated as CASSQDLLLERDGYTF.